The 26 T cell receptor beta chains below were found in one sample sequenced in a study of identical twins. TCRdb recomputed calls from the 5' RACE reads with MiXCR, one row per CDR3 protein. In the table there are 700,000 to 950,000 distinct CDR3 sequences, approximately 13% of which are singletons. The same data also went into a second study, on yellow fever vaccine responses in identical twins.

Input material: PBMCs. These receptors all come from a woman aged 18-30 years in good health.

This clonotype was observed a few times. The J gene is TRBJ2-7, the V gene TRBV5-4, with 12 positions matching TRBD2. CDR3 length equals 18 residues. With V trimmed by 2 bases and J by 2 bases, 11 bases remained unmatched. Germline-derived CDR1 and CDR2 are SGHNT and YYREEE (reference sequence). The CDR3 DNA reads TGTGCCAGCAGCTTTGGTGGCAGACTAGCGGGGGACGCCTACGAGCAGTACGTC. It yields the protein CASSFGGRLAGDAYEQYV.

This clonotype was seen many times. The chain combines TRBV5-1 with TRBJ2-3; 7 bases match TRBD2. Trimming cost V 0 bases and J 0 bases; bases outside gene matches: 7. Germline V lookup: CDR1 SGHRS, CDR2 YFSETQ. The CDR3 has 17 residues. CDR3 protein: CASSLAWEGKSTDTQYF. The CDR3 nucleotides are TGCGCCAGCAGCTTGGCATGGGAGGGAAAAAGCACAGATACGCAGTATTTT.

This clonotype was counted ten times or more. The chain uses TRBV7-9 and TRBJ1-1; D ambiguous. The V and J ends lost 1 base and 3 bases respectively, with 12 bases between them. The length of the CDR3 is 15 residues. Per germline, CDR1 SEHNR and CDR2 FQNEAQ (reference sequence). CDR3 loop: CASSLGPGRDTEAFF. CDR3 nucleotides: TGTGCCAGCAGCTTAGGTCCGGGAAGGGACACTGAAGCTTTCTTT.

A few counts support this clonotype. V gene TRBV5-1 combines with J gene TRBJ2-7; 9 bases fit TRBD1. The CDR3 is 15 amino acids. J was trimmed by 2 bases and V by 3 bases; bases with no gene match: 6. Germline V gene lookup returns CDR1 SGHRS and CDR2 YFSETQ. The CDR3, as DNA: TGCGCCAGCAGCTGGGGGGACAGGGATACCTACGAGCAGTACTTC. Translating gives CASSWGDRDTYEQYF.

This clonotype occurred a few times. V is TRBV7-8 and J is TRBJ2-1; D might be TRBD2 (5 bases). The V gene's germline CDR1 is SGHVS and CDR2 FQNEAQ. CDR3 length: 18 residues. Trimming pared 2 bases from V and 9 bases from J, leaving 26 bases between. In DNA, the CDR3 is TGTGCCAGCAGCTTACTTACACCGGGCAGTTATCGGGGTGGTGAGCAGTTCTTC. It translates to CASSLLTPGSYRGGEQFF.

The V gene is TRBV12-3 or TRBV12-4, the J gene TRBJ2-7, with 9 bases identical to TRBD1. This CDR3 is 14 amino acids long. V lost 5 bases, J lost 5 bases, and 7 bases stayed unmatched. The CDR3 DNA reads TGTGCCAGCAGTCACGGACAGGGGCGGAACGAGCAGTACTTC. Translated, it gives CASSHGQGRNEQYF.

V is TRBV15 and J is TRBJ2-3; TRBD1 matches 8 bases. The germline V gene encodes CDR1 LNHNV and CDR2 YYDKDF (reference sequence). The CDR3 extends over 13 amino acids. Unmatched junction bases numbered 1, after V lost 8 bases and J lost 0 bases. The CDR3 loop is CATGTGSTDTQYF. The CDR3 DNA sequence: TGTGCCACCGGGACAGGAAGCACAGATACGCAGTATTTT.

The rearrangement links TRBV12-3 or TRBV12-4 to TRBJ2-3, with 8 bases lining up with TRBD2. V dropped 3 bases and J dropped 4; count of bases not matched to a gene: 18. This CDR3 has 19 amino acids. CDR3 DNA sequence: TGTGCCAGCAGTTTGACGGGGAATGGGTTAGCGGGAATGCCAGATACGCAGTATTTT. As protein: CASSLTGNGLAGMPDTQYF.

This clonotype was counted ten times or more. The chain employs TRBV12-3 or TRBV12-4 and TRBJ2-3; possible D gene TRBD1, 5 bases. With 7 bases removed from V and 0 bases from J, the gap between germline ends came to 14 bases. The CDR3 sequence is 15 residues long. CDR3 residues: CASTPQDISTDTQYF. CDR3 DNA: TGTGCCAGCACCCCACAGGACATTAGCACAGATACGCAGTATTTT.

V is TRBV12-3 or TRBV12-4 and J is TRBJ2-1; TRBD2 might be the D (5 bases). This CDR3 has 12 residues. V lost 7 bases and J 6 bases, leaving 10 bases between the germline ends. CDR3 amino acids: CASNGDGNEQFF. DNA for the CDR3: TGTGCCAGCAACGGGGATGGCAATGAGCAGTTCTTC.

CDR3 nucleotides: TGCGCCAGCAGCTTAGGGACAGGGCGTCCCAATGAGCAGTTCTTC. Translated: CASSLGTGRPNEQFF. V and J are TRBV5-1 and TRBJ2-1, with 9 nucleotides matching TRBD1. V lost 2 bases to trimming and J lost 6 bases; unmatched junction nucleotides: 6. CDR3 length: 15 amino acids. Germline V gene data show CDR1 as SGHRS and CDR2 as YFSETQ.

The V and J genes are TRBV12-3 or TRBV12-4 and TRBJ2-3; D gene ambiguous. CDR3 length equals 17 residues. Trimming left V 2 bases short and J 3 bases short, with 18 bases between. The CDR3 DNA sequence: TGTGCCAGCAGTTTAAGGACGAGAAACGGTAGGACAGATACGCAGTATTTT. The encoded protein is CASSLRTRNGRTDTQYF.

This clonotype was observed a handful of times. The chain is built from TRBV28 and TRBJ1-1; 7 positions match TRBD1. The CDR3 runs 15 residues. Trimming took 4 bases from V and 1 from J; bases not matched to a gene: 6. The germline gives CDR1 MDHEN, CDR2 SYDVKM. The CDR3: CASSSTRTGNTEAFF. The CDR3 coding sequence is TGTGCCAGCAGTTCAACGAGGACAGGGAACACTGAAGCTTTCTTT.

This clonotype has just a few counts. The chain uses TRBV28 and TRBJ1-1, with TRBD1 identical over 7 bases. Per the germline V gene, CDR1 is MDHEN and CDR2 is SYDVKM. CDR3 length: 16 amino acids. Trimming took 6 bases from V and 3 from J; bases not matched to a gene: 13. Here the CDR3 reads CASRPSAGTAHTEAFF. The CDR3 bases are TGTGCCAGCAGACCCAGCGCGGGGACAGCACACACTGAAGCTTTCTTT.

The V gene is TRBV12-3 or TRBV12-4, the J gene TRBJ2-3, with D possibly being TRBD1 (6 bases). The CDR3 covers 15 residues. Deletions cut 6 bases from V and 0 bases from J, with 13 bases between. The chain's CDR3 is CASRGDIPSTDTQYF. Written as DNA, the CDR3 is TGTGCCAGCAGGGGGGACATTCCTAGCACAGATACGCAGTATTTT.

The chain combines TRBV6-5 with TRBJ2-7; TRBD1 aligns across 9 bases. The germline V gene encodes CDR1 MNHEY and CDR2 SVGAGI. The CDR3 has 15 amino acids. J gave up 6 bases and V 4 bases, and 10 bases lay outside the gene matches. The CDR3 sequence: CASSLTPGTGIEQYV. The CDR3 nucleotides are TGTGCCAGCAGTTTAACCCCTGGGACAGGGATCGAGCAGTACGTC.

Regarding this clonotype: Since a much larger clone is just one base distant, this may be a read error. The chain uses TRBV3-1 and TRBJ2-3; 9 nucleotides line up with TRBD2. Germline trimming cut 4 bases from V and 3 bases from J; bases unmatched to any gene: 5. CDR3 size: 15 residues. CDR1 and CDR2 (germline): LGHDT, YNNKEL (reference sequence). CDR3: CASSPPSGGTDTQYF. CDR3 coding DNA: TGTGCCAGCAGCCCTCCCAGCGGGGGGACAGATACGCAGTATTTT.

CDR3 in DNA: TGTGCCAGCAGTGGGCCAGGCGGGGTTGAGCAGTTCTTC. Amino acid sequence: CASSGPGGVEQFF. This rearrangement joins TRBV2 to TRBJ2-1; perhaps TRBD2 as D (6 bases). Germline CDR1 and CDR2: SNHLY and FYNNEI. V was shortened by 4 bases and J by 9 bases, with 13 bases between the two germline ends. The CDR3 sequence is 13 residues long.

The sample holds many counts of this clonotype. The chain carries TRBV3-1 and TRBJ2-1, with a tentative D call TRBD1 (6 bases). Germline V gene lookup returns CDR1 LGHDT and CDR2 YNNKEL (reference sequence). The CDR3 extends over 14 amino acids. Between the trimmed V and J ends, which lost 4 bases and 10 bases, there was a span of 17 bases. CDR3 sequence reads: CASSRDGTSKEQFF. Here the CDR3 DNA reads TGTGCCAGCAGCCGAGATGGGACATCGAAGGAGCAGTTCTTC.

At least ten counts were recorded for this clonotype. This chain joins TRBV5-5 and TRBJ2-7; D may be TRBD2 (6 bases). There are 14 residues in the CDR3. Looked up from germline, CDR1 is SGHKS and CDR2 is YYEKEE (reference sequence). V lost 0 bases to trimming and J lost 7 bases, with 14 bases between them. CDR3 protein: CASSLVLGGWEQYV. DNA for the CDR3: TGTGCCAGCAGCTTGGTTTTGGGAGGATGGGAGCAGTACGTC.

This clonotype was found a few times. This chain connects TRBV24-1 to TRBJ2-6, with 7 bases identical to TRBD2. Germline values: CDR1 KGHDR, CDR2 SFDVKD. J lost 2 bases, V lost 8 bases, and 8 bases had no gene match. The CDR3 consists of 16 residues. Here the CDR3 reads CATMGGGTPGANVLTF. The CDR3 bases are TGTGCCACCATGGGGGGAGGGACCCCTGGGGCCAACGTCCTGACTTTC.

The V gene is TRBV12-3 or TRBV12-4, the J gene TRBJ1-1, with TRBD1 identical over 9 bases. The CDR3 sequence is 12 residues long. The V and J ends lost 6 bases and 10 bases, in that order; junction bases with no gene match: 6. This chain's CDR3 is CASSQQGARAFF. As DNA, the CDR3 is TGTGCCAGCAGCCAACAGGGGGCGCGAGCTTTCTTT.

This clonotype was detected ten times or more. The chain has TRBV10-3 and TRBJ1-2, with no clear D. CDR1 and CDR2 from the germline V gene are ENHRY and SYGVKD. The V gene lost 2 bases and the J gene lost 6 bases, with 28 bases spanning the gap. The CDR3 is 19 amino acids. The CDR3: CAISEKGQGRNPWTHGYTF. Written as DNA, the CDR3 is TGTGCCATCAGTGAGAAGGGCCAAGGGAGGAATCCGTGGACCCATGGCTACACCTTC.

CDR3 protein: CASSPGTAGAFF. DNA for the CDR3: TGTGCCAGCAGCCCAGGGACAGCCGGAGCTTTCTTT. V and J are TRBV14 and TRBJ1-1; 7 positions agree with TRBD1. Trimming took 4 bases from V and 10 from J; bases not matched to a gene: 6. CDR3 length equals 12 residues. Per germline, CDR1 SGHDN and CDR2 FVKESK. Full variable domain (rest looked up from reference TRBV14 and TRBJ1-1): EAGVTQFPSHSVIEKGQTVTLRCDPISGHDNLYWYRRVMGKEIKFLLHFVKESKQDESGMPNNRFLAERTGGTYSTLKVQPAELEDSGVYFCASSPGTAGAFFGQGTRLTVV.

This clonotype has more than one count but fewer than ten. The chain is built from TRBV6-1 and TRBJ2-1; 10 nucleotides line up with TRBD2. Per the germline V gene, CDR1 is MNHNS and CDR2 is SASEGT. This CDR3 spans 15 amino acids. Trimming removed 7 bases from V and 8 bases from J; junction bases left unmatched: 11. DNA of the CDR3: TGTGCCAGCAACCCCCTAGCGGGAGTTTCCGATGAGCAGTTCTTC. This sequence encodes CASNPLAGVSDEQFF.

J is TRBJ2-6 and V is TRBV9; 8 bases agree with TRBD1. Germline values: CDR1 SGDLS, CDR2 YYNGEE. Losses at the gene ends were 3 bases for V and 2 bases for J; bases not matched to a gene: 10. The CDR3 totals 18 residues. DNA for the CDR3: TGTGCCAGCAGCGCCAGACGACAGGGGAAAGCTGGGGCCAACGTCCTGACTTTC. It translates to CASSARRQGKAGANVLTF.